This T cell receptor (beta chain) was found in a study of shared clonotypes between healthy human individuals. Some clones are missing from TCRdb's copy, which holds only in-frame ones; the method was immunoSEQ multiplex PCR. The data contain around 2,000,000 clones, over 85% of them seen just once; the ten biggest clones take up 1% to 1.5%. Study observations and caveats: Rarefaction showed sorted-subset sequencing was incomplete despite large depth.

As defined, naive CD8 cells were CD45RO-negative and positively selected for CCR7, with terminally differentiated effector memory CD45RA+ cells excluded. The germline CDR1 and CDR2 sequences are SGHAT and FQNNGV. V shed 2 bases and J shed 6 bases, with 10 bases lying between them. The CDR3 is made up of 14 amino acids. Remarks on this clone: Its antigen is not known.

Material for sequencing was naive CD8+ T cells sorted from blood. The TCR comes from a man aged 18 to 30 in good health. The chain recombines TRBV11-2 with TRBJ1-4; no clear D. CDR3 nucleotide sequence: TGTGCCAGCAGCTTAACAGATAGGGATGAAAAACTGTTTTTT. It codes for CASSLTDRDEKLFF.